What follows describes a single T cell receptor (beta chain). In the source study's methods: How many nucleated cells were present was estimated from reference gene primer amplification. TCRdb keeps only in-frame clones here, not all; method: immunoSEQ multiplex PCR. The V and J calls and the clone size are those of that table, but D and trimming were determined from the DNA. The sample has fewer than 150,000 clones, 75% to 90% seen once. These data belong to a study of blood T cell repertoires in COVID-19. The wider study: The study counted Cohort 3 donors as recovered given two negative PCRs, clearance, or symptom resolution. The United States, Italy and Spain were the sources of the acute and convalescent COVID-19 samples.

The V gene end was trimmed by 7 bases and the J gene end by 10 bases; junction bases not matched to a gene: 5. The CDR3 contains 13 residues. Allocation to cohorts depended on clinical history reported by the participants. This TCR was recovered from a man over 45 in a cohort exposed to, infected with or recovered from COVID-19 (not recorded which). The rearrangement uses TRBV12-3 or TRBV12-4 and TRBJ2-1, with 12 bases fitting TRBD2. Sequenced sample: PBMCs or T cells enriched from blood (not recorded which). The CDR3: CASTILAGGEQFF. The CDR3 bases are TGTGCCAGCACCATACTAGCGGGAGGCGAGCAGTTCTTC.